This T cell receptor beta chain was sequenced during a study of T cells in narcolepsy. Study results and caveats: Same-patient CSF and blood CD4+ T cell clonotypes included HCRT-specific and TRIB2-specific autoreactive ones.

Details on this clone: Its antigen remains unidentified.

Using immunoSEQ multiplex PCR, the repertoire was profiled, and TCRdb retains in-frame clones only, with some absent. The sample has 32,000 or so clones, around 83% seen once; the top ten hold 0.91%. The sequenced sample consisted of CD45RA- memory CD4+ T cells from PBMCs. The TCR originated in a human donor with narcolepsy.

Here the CDR3 DNA reads TGCGCCAGCAGCTTGATCCAGGACGCTGAAGCTTTCTTT. It codes for CASSLIQDAEAFF. The gene calls are TRBV5-1 and TRBJ1-1; no clear D. The CDR3 totals 13 residues. Trimming left V 1 base short and J 6 bases short, with 10 bases between. From germline, CDR1 is SGHRS and CDR2 YFSETQ.